Here is one T cell receptor (beta chain) with its context. The antigen is not known. This sample stems from a study of T cell responses to AZD1222 COVID-19 vaccine. Study-wide results and limits: An increase in Spike-specific TCR breadth and depth was observed after two AZD1222 doses.

Assay used: immunoSEQ multiplex PCR; TCRdb lists only in-frame clones, some missing. This sample yields 150,000 to 200,000 clones, of which 92% are seen a single time; 1.3% belongs to the top ten. CDR1 and CDR2 (germline): KGHSH, LQKENI. This CDR3 has 13 amino acids. V was pared by 5 bases and J by 3 bases, with 8 bases between. Sample: peripheral blood, taken on day 0 of AZD1222 vaccination. The source is an adult in good health. The V gene is TRBV18, the J gene TRBJ1-5; unclear D gene. CDR3 protein: CASSMGYNQPQHF. In nucleotides, the CDR3 is TGTGCCAGCTCAATGGGGTACAATCAGCCCCAGCATTTT.